Sequencing of this T cell receptor beta chain was carried out in a study of blood T cells in healthy people across ages. General study findings and limits: There was a strong correlation between TCR beta diversity and naive T cell percentage. Both naive CD4+ cell counts and diversity were greater in long-lived donors than in aged donors.

This clonotype appeared a few times. Its antigen is unknown. A J-beta primer mix and a sample-barcoded 5' primer were used in a second PCR of about 7 to 12 cycles. TCRdb ran MiXCR on the 5' RACE reads and lists one entry per CDR3 protein. Among around 870,000 distinct CDR3 sequences listed, less than 35% were seen once. Germline values: CDR1 SGHDN, CDR2 FVKESK. The CDR3 extends over 14 amino acids. The chain carries TRBV14 and TRBJ2-7, with 8 bases lining up with TRBD1. The J call may be in error: the DNA end matches TRBJ2-5 better. This sequence originates from a woman aged 80 or over in good health. Sample: blood. This CDR3 is CASSQGQDLGTQYF. CDR3 nucleotides: TGTGCCAGCAGCCAGGGACAGGACTTGGGGACCCAGTACTTC.